The 13 T cell receptor beta chains below were found in one sample sequenced in a study of T cell responses to AZD1222 COVID-19 vaccine. Using immunoSEQ multiplex PCR, the repertoire was profiled, and TCRdb retains in-frame clones only, with some absent. The sample has tens of thousands of clones, more than 75% seen once. The sequences come from peripheral blood, collected on day 0 of MenACWY control vaccination. These receptors all come from an adult in good health.

This clone occurred once. The genes are TRBV6-5 and TRBJ1-1; D gene ambiguous. Germline V gene lookup returns CDR1 MNHEY and CDR2 SVGAGI. V was trimmed by 4 bases and J by 2 bases, leaving 8 bases between them. The CDR3 has 13 residues. This CDR3 is CASSLILNTEAFF. DNA of the CDR3: TGTGCCAGCAGTTTAATTCTTAACACTGAAGCTTTCTTT.

The genes are TRBV21-1 and TRBJ2-1. TRBV21-1 is annotated as a pseudogene. The CDR3 sequence is 14 residues long. CDR3 DNA: TGTGCCAGCAGCAAAGGGGAACTTTGCAATGAGCAGTTCTTC. Translating it yields CASSKGELCNEQFF.

The chain joins TRBV6-6 to TRBJ1-1, with D uncertain. The CDR3 covers 14 residues. Germline loops: CDR1 MNHNY, CDR2 SVGAGI (reference sequence). Between the trimmed V and J ends, which lost 4 bases and 5 bases, there was a span of 14 bases. CDR3 protein: CASSLTHLGTEAFF. The CDR3 nucleotides read TGTGCCAGCAGTTTAACCCACCTCGGGACTGAAGCTTTCTTT.

The rearrangement uses TRBV9 and TRBJ2-1; 8 positions agree with TRBD1. Trimming at V came to 0 bases and at J to 8 bases, leaving 13 bases not matched to a gene. The CDR3 contains 17 residues. Germline lookup yields CDR1 SGDLS and CDR2 YYNGEE. DNA of the CDR3: TGTGCCAGCAGCGTAGACCCTGGACAGGGAAGGGTTGATGAGCAGTTCTTC. Protein: CASSVDPGQGRVDEQFF. The entire variable domain, with the rest obtained from reference TRBV9 and TRBJ2-1, is as follows: DSGVTQTPKHLITATGQRVTLRCSPRSGDLSVYWYQQSLDQGLQFLIQYYNGEERAKGNILERFSAQQFPDLHSELNLSSLELGDSALYFCASSVDPGQGRVDEQFFGPGTRLTVL.

The chain couples TRBV6-2 or TRBV6-3 to TRBJ1-1; TRBD1 is a possible D gene (5 bases). Germline values: CDR1 MNHEY, CDR2 SVGEGT. The CDR3 spans 14 residues. The V gene lost 4 bases and the J gene lost 8 bases, with 17 bases spanning the gap. In DNA form, the CDR3 reads TGTGCCAGCAGTTCCTGGCTTGAGGGGCTGGAAGCTTTCTTT. It codes for CASSSWLEGLEAFF.

The CDR3 protein is CASSSQAGHYEQYF. The CDR3 DNA follows: TGTGCCAGCAGTTCCCAGGCGGGGCACTACGAGCAGTACTTC. The V call is TRBV28, the J call TRBJ2-7; possibly TRBD2 for D (6 bases). The length of the CDR3 is 14 residues. Trimming took off 4 bases at V and 3 bases at J, with 13 bases between the two ends. Looked up from germline, CDR1 is MDHEN and CDR2 is SYDVKM.

This sequence joins TRBV4-2 and TRBJ2-7; 7 bases map to TRBD1. V lost 1 base, J lost 3 bases, and 3 bases stayed unmatched. The CDR3 consists of 14 residues. Germline loops: CDR1 LGHNA, CDR2 YNFKEQ. The CDR3 DNA follows: TGTGCCAGCAGCCAAGTGGGGACAGACTACGAGCAGTACTTC. Encoded protein: CASSQVGTDYEQYF.

V gene TRBV20-1 combines with J gene TRBJ2-3, with D uncertain. Germline V lookup: CDR1 DFQATT, CDR2 SNEGSKA (reference sequence). Trimming pared 3 bases from V and 1 base from J, leaving 5 bases between. This CDR3 comprises 12 residues. In DNA, the CDR3 is TGCAGTGCTAGTGCAGGCACAGATACGCAGTATTTT. The encoded protein is CSASAGTDTQYF.

V usage is TRBV12-3 or TRBV12-4 and J usage is TRBJ1-1; no clear D. The V end was cut by 3 bases, the J end by 7 bases, with 12 bases between. The CDR3 has 13 residues. The CDR3 DNA reads as TGTGCCAGCAGTTTTAGAGGCGGGAATGAAGCTTTCTTT. It is translated as CASSFRGGNEAFF.

This rearrangement joins TRBV6-1 to TRBJ1-1, with D perhaps matching TRBD1 (5 bases). V lost 3 bases and J 3 bases, leaving 14 bases between the germline ends. Germline V gene sequence: CDR1 MNHNS, CDR2 SASEGT. The CDR3 is made up of 15 amino acids. The CDR3 protein is CASSERKGWDTEAFF. CDR3 DNA sequence: TGTGCCAGCAGTGAGAGGAAGGGGTGGGACACTGAAGCTTTCTTT.

The chain employs TRBV14 and TRBJ1-3; no reliable D call. This CDR3 region has 13 residues. The V end was cut by 4 bases, the J end by 4 bases, with 8 bases between. In germline, CDR1 is SGHDN, CDR2 FVKESK. CDR3 DNA sequence: TGTGCCAGCAGCCCACAGACCGGAAACACCATATATTTT. This codes for CASSPQTGNTIYF.

The gene calls are TRBV6-2 or TRBV6-3 and TRBJ2-3; 12 bases match TRBD2. Germline V gene data show CDR1 as MNHEY and CDR2 as SVGEGT. The V and J ends lost 2 bases and 1 base, in that order; junction bases with no gene match: 4. There are 17 residues in the CDR3. The CDR3 DNA reads TGTGCCAGCAGTTACCCGACTAGCGGGAGACGCACAGATACGCAGTATTTT. Protein: CASSYPTSGRRTDTQYF.

This sequence joins TRBV28 and TRBJ2-2; D is uncertain. There are 16 residues in the CDR3. Germline CDR1 MDHEN, CDR2 SYDVKM. The V end lost 2 bases, the J end lost 3 bases, and 13 bases lay between the germline ends. CDR3 in amino acids: CASSLVRAGDTGELFF. Written as DNA, the CDR3 is TGTGCCAGCAGTTTAGTTCGAGCTGGGGACACCGGGGAGCTGTTTTTT.